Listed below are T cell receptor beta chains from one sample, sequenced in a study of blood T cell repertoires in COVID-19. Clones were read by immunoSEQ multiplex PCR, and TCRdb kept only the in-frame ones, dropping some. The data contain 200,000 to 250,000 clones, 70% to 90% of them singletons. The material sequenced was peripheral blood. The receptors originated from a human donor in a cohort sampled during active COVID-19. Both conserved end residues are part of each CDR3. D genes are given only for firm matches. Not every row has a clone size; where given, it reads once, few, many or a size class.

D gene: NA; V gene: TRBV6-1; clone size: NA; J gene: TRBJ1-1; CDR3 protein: CASSEQGPSEAFF; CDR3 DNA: TGTGCCAGCAGTGAGCAGGGCCCCTCTGAAGCTTTCTTT
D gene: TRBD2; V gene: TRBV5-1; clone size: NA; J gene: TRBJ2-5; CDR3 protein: CASSLTGAGGQETQYF; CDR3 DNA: TGCGCCAGCAGCTTGACCGGCGCGGGAGGCCAAGAGACCCAGTACTTC
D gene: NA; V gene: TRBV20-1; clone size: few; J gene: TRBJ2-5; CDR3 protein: CSASLASEETQYF; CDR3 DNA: TGCAGTGCTAGTTTGGCTAGCGAAGAGACCCAGTACTTC
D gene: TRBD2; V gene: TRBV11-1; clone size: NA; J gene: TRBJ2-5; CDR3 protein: CASRDSTSGGQETQYF; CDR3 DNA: TGTGCCAGCAGAGATTCGACTAGCGGGGGGCAAGAGACCCAGTACTTC
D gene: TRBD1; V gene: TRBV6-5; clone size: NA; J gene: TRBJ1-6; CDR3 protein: CASSLGGQINSPLHF; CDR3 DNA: TGTGCCAGCAGCCTGGGGGGACAGATTAATTCACCCCTCCACTTT
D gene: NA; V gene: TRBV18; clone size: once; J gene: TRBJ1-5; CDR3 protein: CASSPGGSNQPQHF; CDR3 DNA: TGTGCCAGCTCACCAGGGGGCAGCAATCAGCCCCAGCATTTT
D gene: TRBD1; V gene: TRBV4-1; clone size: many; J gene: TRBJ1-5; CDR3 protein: CASSQPRQGRSQPQHF; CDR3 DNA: TGCGCCAGCAGCCAGCCTCGACAGGGTAGAAGTCAGCCCCAGCATTTT
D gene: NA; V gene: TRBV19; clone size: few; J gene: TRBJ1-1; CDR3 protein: CASGGAGTEAFF; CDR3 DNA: TGTGCCAGTGGGGGAGCGGGAACTGAAGCTTTCTTT
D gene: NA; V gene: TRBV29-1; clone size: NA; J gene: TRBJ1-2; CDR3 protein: CSVVSRNGYTF; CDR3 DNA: TGCAGCGTTGTGTCGAGGAATGGCTACACCTTC
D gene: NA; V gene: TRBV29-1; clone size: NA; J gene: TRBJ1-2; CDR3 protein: CSVERKGDYGYTF; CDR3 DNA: TGCAGCGTTGAACGGAAAGGGGACTATGGCTACACCTTC
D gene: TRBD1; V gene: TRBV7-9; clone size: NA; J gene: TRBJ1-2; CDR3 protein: CASSLGQGLTNYGYTF; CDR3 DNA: TGTGCCAGCAGCTTAGGACAGGGGTTGACTAACTATGGCTACACCTTC
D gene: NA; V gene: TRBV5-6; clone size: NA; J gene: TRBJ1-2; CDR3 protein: CASSLDSLNYGYTF; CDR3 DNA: TGTGCCAGCAGCTTGGACAGCCTTAACTATGGCTACACCTTC
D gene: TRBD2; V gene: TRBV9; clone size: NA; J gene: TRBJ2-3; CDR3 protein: CASSQAGGPPDTQYF; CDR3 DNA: TGTGCCAGCAGTCAAGCGGGGGGGCCCCCAGATACGCAGTATTTT
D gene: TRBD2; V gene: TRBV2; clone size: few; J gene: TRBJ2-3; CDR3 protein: CASSGLAGVVITQYF; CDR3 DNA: TGTGCCAGCAGTGGACTAGCGGGAGTTGTGATTACGCAGTATTTT
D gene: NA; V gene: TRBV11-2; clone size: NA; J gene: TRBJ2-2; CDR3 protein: CASSLEAGGITGELFF; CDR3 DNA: TGTGCCAGCAGCTTAGAGGCAGGGGGGATCACCGGGGAGCTGTTTTTT
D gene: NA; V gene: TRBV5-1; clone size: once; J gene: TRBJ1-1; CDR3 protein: CASGREMNTEAFF; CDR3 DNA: TGCGCCAGCGGTAGGGAGATGAACACTGAAGCTTTCTTT
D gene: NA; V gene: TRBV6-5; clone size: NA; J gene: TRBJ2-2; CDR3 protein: CASSYGPTNTGELFF; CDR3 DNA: TGTGCCAGCAGTTACGGGCCGACGAACACCGGGGAGCTGTTTTTT
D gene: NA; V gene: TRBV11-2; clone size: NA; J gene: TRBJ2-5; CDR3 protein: CASSPSGGLSRETQYF; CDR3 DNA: TGTGCCAGCAGCCCTTCTGGGGGACTCAGCCGGGAGACCCAGTACTTC
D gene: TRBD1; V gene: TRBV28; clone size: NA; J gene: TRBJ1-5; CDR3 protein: CASSSAGGPPTQHF; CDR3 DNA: TGTGCCAGCAGTTCGGCAGGGGGGCCCCCGACCCAGCATTTT
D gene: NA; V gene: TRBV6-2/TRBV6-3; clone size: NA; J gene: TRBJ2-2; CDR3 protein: CASSYVRGSTGELFF; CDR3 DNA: TGTGCCAGCAGTTACGTCAGGGGCTCCACCGGGGAGCTGTTTTTT
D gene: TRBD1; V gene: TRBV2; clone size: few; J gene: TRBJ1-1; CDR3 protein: CASSDPGQGADTEAFF; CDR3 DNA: TGTGCCAGTTCGGACCCGGGACAGGGGGCGGACACTGAAGCTTTCTTT
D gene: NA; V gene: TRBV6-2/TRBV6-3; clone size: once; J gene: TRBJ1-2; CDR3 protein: CASSSVMGYTF; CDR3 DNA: TGTGCCAGCAGTTCAGTAATGGGCTACACCTTC
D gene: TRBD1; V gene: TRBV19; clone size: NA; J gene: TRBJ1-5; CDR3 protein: CASTDQPGQGWNQPQHF; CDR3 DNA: TGTGCCAGTACCGATCAGCCGGGACAGGGGTGGAATCAGCCCCAGCATTTT
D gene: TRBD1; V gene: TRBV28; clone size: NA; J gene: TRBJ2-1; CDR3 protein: CAIGSRTGGNNEQFF; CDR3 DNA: TGTGCCATCGGGAGTCGGACAGGGGGCAACAATGAGCAGTTCTTC
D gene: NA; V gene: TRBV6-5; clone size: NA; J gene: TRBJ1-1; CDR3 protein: CASTTTGRNTEAFF; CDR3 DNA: TGTGCCAGCACCACGACAGGCCGGAACACTGAAGCTTTCTTT
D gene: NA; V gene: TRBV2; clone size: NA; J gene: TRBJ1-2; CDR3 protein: CASSEGGTDYTF; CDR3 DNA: TGTGCCAGCAGTGAAGGGGGCACGGACTACACCTTC
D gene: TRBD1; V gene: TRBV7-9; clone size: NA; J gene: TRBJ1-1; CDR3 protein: CASSLASSWGQSNTEAFF; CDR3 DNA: TGTGCCAGCAGCCTCGCCTCATCCTGGGGACAGAGTAACACTGAAGCTTTCTTT